A single sample gave rise to the 4 T cell receptor beta chains below, sequenced in a study of T cells in Graves' hyperthyroidism and ophthalmopathy (dated by TCRdb to about 2019). Library creation used multiplex PCR. Sequencer: Illumina HiSeq 2000. TCR beta CDR3 regions were amplified from RNA transcripts. A first-round RT-PCR of the TCR CDR3 used the HTBI primer set with the Qiagen OneStep RT-PCR kit. TCRdb redid the processing of the public reads, applying fastp at Q25 and MiXCR, and retained in-frame beta chains. Duplicate CDR3 protein sequences are folded into a single record with the most common DNA and genes. The table for this sample lists about 290,000 distinct CDR3 sequences; roughly 15% of them were counted only once. Roughly 31% of the sample is held by the ten biggest clonotypes. Sequencing was carried out using blood. The origin of the receptors is a woman between 45 and 65 years old with Graves' hyperthyroidism that later progressed to Graves' ophthalmopathy.

This clonotype came up many times. The DNA of the CDR3 is TGCAGCGTGGGCGAGGGTAATGGGAGGTATGGCTACACCTTC. Its translation is CSVGEGNGRYGYTF. This sequence joins TRBV29-1 and TRBJ1-2; D is ambiguous. Trimming shortened V by 6 bases and J by 5 bases, and 19 bases separated the two germline ends. Germline V CDR1 and CDR2: SQVTM, ANQGSEA. This CDR3 is built from 14 residues.

The chain uses TRBV20-1 and TRBJ2-7; D ambiguous. The germline gives CDR1 DFQATT, CDR2 SNEGSKA (reference sequence). The V end was cut by 2 bases, the J end by 3 bases, with 11 bases between. The CDR3 is 13 amino acids. The CDR3 sequence: CSARSGFFYEQYF. DNA of the CDR3: TGCAGTGCTAGATCAGGATTCTTCTACGAGCAGTACTTC.

In its sample, this clonotype was seen many times. This chain joins TRBV11-1 and TRBJ2-3, with a tentative D call TRBD1 (6 bases). Germline CDR1 is SGHAT and CDR2 is FQDESV (reference sequence). This CDR3 is built from 19 residues. Trimming pared 3 bases from V and 1 base from J, leaving 23 bases between. The CDR3 loop is CASSFPQEGVRTRTDTQYF. The CDR3 bases are TGTGCCAGCAGCTTCCCCCAAGAGGGGGTTCGGACCCGCACAGATACGCAGTATTTT.

This clonotype was observed many times. The chain has TRBV28 and TRBJ1-1, with TRBD1 as a possible D gene (6 bases). This CDR3 contains 14 residues. Germline CDR1 and CDR2: MDHEN and SYDVKM. Between the trimmed V and J ends, which lost 6 bases and 5 bases, there was a span of 16 bases. In nucleotides, the CDR3 is TGTGCCAGCAGACGCTACAGGGATGAGACTGAAGCTTTCTTT. It specifies CASRRYRDETEAFF.